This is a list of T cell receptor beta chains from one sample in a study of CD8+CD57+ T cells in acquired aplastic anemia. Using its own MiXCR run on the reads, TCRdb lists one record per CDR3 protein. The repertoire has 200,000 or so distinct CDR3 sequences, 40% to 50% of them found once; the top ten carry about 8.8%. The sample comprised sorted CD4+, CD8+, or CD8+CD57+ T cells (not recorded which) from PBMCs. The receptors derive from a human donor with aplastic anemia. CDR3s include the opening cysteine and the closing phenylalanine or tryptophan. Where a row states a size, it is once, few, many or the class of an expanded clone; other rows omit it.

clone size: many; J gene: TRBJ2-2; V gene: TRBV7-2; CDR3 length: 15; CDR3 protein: CASSSQLLVTGELFF
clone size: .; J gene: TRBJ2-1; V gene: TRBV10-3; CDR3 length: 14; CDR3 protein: CAISELAGGNEQFF
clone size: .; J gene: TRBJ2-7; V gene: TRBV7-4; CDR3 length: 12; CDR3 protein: CARDSPLREQYF
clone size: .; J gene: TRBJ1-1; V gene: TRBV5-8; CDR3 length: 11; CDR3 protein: CASREDTEAFF
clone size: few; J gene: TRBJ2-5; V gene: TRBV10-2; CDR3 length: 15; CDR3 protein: CASSEPGTRLETQYF
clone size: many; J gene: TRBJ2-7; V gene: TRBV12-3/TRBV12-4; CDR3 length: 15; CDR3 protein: CASSFEALAAYEQYF
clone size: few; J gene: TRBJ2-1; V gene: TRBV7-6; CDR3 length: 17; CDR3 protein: CASSLGPPGRVLLGQFF
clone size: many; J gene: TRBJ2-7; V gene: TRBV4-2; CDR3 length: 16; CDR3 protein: CASSLLPGQGPYEQYF
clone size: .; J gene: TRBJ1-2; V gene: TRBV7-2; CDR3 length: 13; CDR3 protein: CASSRIGSDGYTF
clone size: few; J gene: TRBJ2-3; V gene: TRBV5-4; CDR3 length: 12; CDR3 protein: CASSLARDTRYF
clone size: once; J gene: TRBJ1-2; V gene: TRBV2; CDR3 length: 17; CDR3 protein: CASSDGGQGALNYGYTF
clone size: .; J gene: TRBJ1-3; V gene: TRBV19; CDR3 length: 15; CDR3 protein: CASNLDRSSGNTIYF
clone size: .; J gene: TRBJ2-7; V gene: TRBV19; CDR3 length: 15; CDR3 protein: CASSMTAGGPYEQYF
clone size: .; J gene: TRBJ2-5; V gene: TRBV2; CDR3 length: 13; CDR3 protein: CASSDGVWETQYF
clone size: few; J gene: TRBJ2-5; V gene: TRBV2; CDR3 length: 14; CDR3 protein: CASSDGVGLKTQYF
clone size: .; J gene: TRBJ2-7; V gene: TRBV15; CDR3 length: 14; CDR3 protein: CATSTSTGVGEQYF
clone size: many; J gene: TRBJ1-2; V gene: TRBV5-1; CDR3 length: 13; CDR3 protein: CASSTTVNYGYTF
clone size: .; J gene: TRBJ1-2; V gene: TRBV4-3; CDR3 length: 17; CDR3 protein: CASSQERTGGNSYGYTF
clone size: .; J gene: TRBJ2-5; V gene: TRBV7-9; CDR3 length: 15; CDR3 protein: CASSQDRYRVETQYF
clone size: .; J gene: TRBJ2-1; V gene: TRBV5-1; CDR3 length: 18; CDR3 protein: CASSRLKGSPPGANEQFF
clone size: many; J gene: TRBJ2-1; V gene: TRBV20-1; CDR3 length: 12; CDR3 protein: CSAPEEGLEQFF
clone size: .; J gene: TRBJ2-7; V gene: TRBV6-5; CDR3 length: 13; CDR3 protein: CASSYQSSYEQYF
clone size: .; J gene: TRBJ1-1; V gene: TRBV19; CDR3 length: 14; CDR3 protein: CASSQGARGAEAFF
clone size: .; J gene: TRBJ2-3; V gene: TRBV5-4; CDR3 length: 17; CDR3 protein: CASSVVTSGRAPDTQYF
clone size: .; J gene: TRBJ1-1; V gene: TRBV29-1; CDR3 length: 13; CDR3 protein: CSVEARDTTEAFF
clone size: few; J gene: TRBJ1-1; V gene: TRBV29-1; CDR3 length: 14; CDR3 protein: CSVTWSGKGTEAFF
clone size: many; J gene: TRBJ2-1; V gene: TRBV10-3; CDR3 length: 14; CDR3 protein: CAISATSGYNEQFF
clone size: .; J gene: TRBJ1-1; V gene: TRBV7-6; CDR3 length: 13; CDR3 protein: CASSLDTNTEAFF
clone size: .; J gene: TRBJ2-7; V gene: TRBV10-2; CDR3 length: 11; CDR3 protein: CASSEGLEQYF
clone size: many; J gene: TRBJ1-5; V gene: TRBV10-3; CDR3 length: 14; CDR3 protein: CAISESTPNQPQHF
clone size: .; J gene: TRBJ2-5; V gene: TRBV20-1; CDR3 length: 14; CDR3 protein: CSARGAGGEETQYF
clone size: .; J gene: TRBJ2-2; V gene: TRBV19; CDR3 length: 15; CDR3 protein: CASYSSGGNTGELFF
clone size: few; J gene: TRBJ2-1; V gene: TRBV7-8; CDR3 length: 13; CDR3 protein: CAWSVQANNEQFF
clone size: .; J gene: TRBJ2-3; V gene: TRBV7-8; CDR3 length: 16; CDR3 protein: CASTPRRGEGTDTQYF
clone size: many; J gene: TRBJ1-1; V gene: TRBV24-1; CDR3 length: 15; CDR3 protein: CATSDSGTPNTEAFF
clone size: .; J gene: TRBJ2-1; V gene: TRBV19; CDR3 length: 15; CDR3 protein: CASSMERGTYNEQFF
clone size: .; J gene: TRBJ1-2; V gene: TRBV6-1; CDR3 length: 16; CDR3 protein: CASSQVTGGSMGGYTF
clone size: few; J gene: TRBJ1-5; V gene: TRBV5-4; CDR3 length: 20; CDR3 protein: CASSLEVGLRGLLGNQPQHF
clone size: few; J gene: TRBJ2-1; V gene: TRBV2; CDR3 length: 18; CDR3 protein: CASRRGGLAGGGYNEQFF
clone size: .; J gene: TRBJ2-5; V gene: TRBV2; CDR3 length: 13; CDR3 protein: CASSLSTQETQYF
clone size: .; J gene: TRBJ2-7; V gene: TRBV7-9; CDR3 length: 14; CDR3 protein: CASSFGDGPYEQYF
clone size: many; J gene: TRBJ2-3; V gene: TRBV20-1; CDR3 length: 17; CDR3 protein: CSARDSSGLAGSVTQYF
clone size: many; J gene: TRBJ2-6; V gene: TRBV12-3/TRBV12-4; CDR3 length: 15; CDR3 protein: CASSLSGSGANVLTF
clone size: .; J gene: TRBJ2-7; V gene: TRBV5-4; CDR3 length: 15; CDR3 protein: CASRAGSTNSYEQYF
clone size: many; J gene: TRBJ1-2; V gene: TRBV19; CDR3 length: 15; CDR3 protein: CASSSKGGENYGYTF
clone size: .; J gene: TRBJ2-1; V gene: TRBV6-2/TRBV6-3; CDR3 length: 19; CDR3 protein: CASSYPGLAGGRTYNEQFF
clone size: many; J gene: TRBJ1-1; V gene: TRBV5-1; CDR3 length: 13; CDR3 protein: CASSSPRNTEAFF
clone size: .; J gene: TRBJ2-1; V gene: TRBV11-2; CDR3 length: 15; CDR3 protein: CASSLEGGPFNEQFF
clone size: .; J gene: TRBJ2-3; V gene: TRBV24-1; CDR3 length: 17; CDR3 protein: CATSTPERARGTDTQYF
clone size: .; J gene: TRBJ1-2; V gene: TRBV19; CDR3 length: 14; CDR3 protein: CASSIGLADYGYTF
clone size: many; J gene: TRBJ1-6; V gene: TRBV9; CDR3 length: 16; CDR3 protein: CASSVRESSYNSPLHF
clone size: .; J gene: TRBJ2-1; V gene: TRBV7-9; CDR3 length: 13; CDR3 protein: CASSLAGLDEQFF
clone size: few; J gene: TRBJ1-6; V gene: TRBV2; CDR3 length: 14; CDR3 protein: CASSRGLERSPLHF
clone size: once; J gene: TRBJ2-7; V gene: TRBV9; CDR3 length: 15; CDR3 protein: CASSLEVPTQGEQYF
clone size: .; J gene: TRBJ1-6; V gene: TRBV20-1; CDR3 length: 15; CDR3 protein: CSASSGQGRVSPLHF
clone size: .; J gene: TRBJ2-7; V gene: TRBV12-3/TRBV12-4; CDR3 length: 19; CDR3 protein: CASSPLRGKAGEFTYEQYF
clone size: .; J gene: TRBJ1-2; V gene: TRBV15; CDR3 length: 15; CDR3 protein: CATSLEAGSNYGYTF
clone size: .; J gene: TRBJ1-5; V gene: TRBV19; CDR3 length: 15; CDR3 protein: CASSKNGQGSQPQHF
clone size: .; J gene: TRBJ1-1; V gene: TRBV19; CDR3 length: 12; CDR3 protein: CASSTREAEAFF